Listed below are T cell receptor beta chains from one sample, sequenced in a study of blood T cell repertoires in COVID-19. Data came from immunoSEQ multiplex PCR; TCRdb stores just in-frame clones and leaves some out. Of roughly 290,000 clones in the sample, around nine tenths were seen once. Sequencing was done on a sample of peripheral blood. Source of these receptors: a man aged 30 to 39 with acute or convalescent COVID-19. CDR3s include the opening cysteine and the closing phenylalanine or tryptophan.

j_gene | v_gene | CDR3aa
TRBJ2-4 | TRBV12-3/TRBV12-4 | CASSPSGEIQYF
TRBJ1-4 | TRBV19 | CASSDNREFDEKLFF
TRBJ2-1 | TRBV18 | CASSPGGRRNEQFF
TRBJ2-2 | TRBV7-8 | CASSPRLAATGELFF
TRBJ2-7 | TRBV6-4 | CASSPLAGSYEQYF
TRBJ2-5 | TRBV7-9 | CASSWGIKETQYF
TRBJ1-4 | TRBV19 | CACRDANEKLFF
TRBJ1-1 | TRBV3-1/TRBV3-2 | CASSQDVITEAFF
TRBJ1-6 | TRBV28 | CASSRVDNSPLHF
TRBJ1-2 | TRBV3-1/TRBV3-2 | CASSQDRSGYTF
TRBJ2-1 | TRBV19 | CASSISRILGEQFF
TRBJ2-1 | TRBV11-3 | CASSLEGTGGNEQFF
TRBJ1-5 | TRBV7-9 | CASSLVTGLNNQPQHF
TRBJ1-2 | TRBV5-4 | CASSPAGDTYGYTF
TRBJ2-7 | TRBV5-1 | CASSLSGLGLPYEQYF
TRBJ2-3 | TRBV27 | CASGPGQEITDTQYF
TRBJ2-2 | TRBV24-1 | CATSDSGQGEGGELFF
TRBJ1-4 | TRBV3-1/TRBV3-2 | CASSPPTGVGEKLFF
TRBJ1-5 | TRBV28 | CASRSRGDGDGNQPQHF
TRBJ2-7 | TRBV12-3/TRBV12-4 | CASSLGRF
TRBJ1-5 | TRBV5-1 | CASSFGTGRGPQHF
TRBJ2-1 | TRBV10-1 | CASSGTALGSYNEQFF
TRBJ1-1 | TRBV10-3 | CAINLDRATEAFF
TRBJ2-4 | TRBV27 | CANSNPEAAKNIQYF
TRBJ2-3 | TRBV10-2 | CASSEGDSTDTQYF
TRBJ1-1 | TRBV5-1 | CASSRGQTNTEAFF
TRBJ2-1 | TRBV12-3/TRBV12-4 | CASSLRGEQFF
TRBJ2-7 | TRBV6-1 | CASSVRPVGWETRPDEQYF
TRBJ2-6 | TRBV19 | CASGLAGGRSRSGANVLTF